These 21 T cell receptor beta chains were sequenced from one sample in a study of blood T cells in healthy people across ages. Through a sample-barcoded 5' primer and a J-beta primer mix, a second PCR was run for roughly 7 to 12 cycles. TCRdb independently ran MiXCR on the 5' RACE reads; one entry per CDR3 protein. The profile shows 700,000 to 900,000 distinct CDR3 sequences, about 48% of them singletons. Sequences were obtained from blood. The receptors here all came from a man aged 80 or over in good health.

This clonotype was seen a few times. The genes are TRBV11-3 and TRBJ2-1; 8 nucleotides match TRBD2. This CDR3 region has 17 residues. In germline, CDR1 is SGHNT, CDR2 YENEEA. The V segment lost 5 bases and the J segment 1 base; nucleotides outside the gene matches: 10. CDR3 sequence (DNA): TGTGCCAGCAGCCCGGCGGGGGGCAGGAGGTCCTACAATGAGCAGTTCTTC. Translating it yields CASSPAGGRRSYNEQFF.

As concerns this clonotype: The junction differs from germline at one of its ends, possibly a read error. J is TRBJ2-2 and V is TRBV12-3 or TRBV12-4, with D possibly TRBD2 on 5 matching bases. The CDR3 runs to 14 residues. CDR3 residues: CASSKRPNTGELFF. The CDR3 region has the DNA TGTGCCAGCAGTAAGCGGCCGAACACCGGGGAGCTGTTCTTC.

The V gene is TRBV12-3 or TRBV12-4, the J gene TRBJ2-7, with 7 bases fitting TRBD2. The CDR3 runs 15 residues. V lost 7 bases to trimming and J lost 1 base; unmatched junction nucleotides: 10. The CDR3 bases are TGTGCCAGCAATCTTGGGGCCGGGGGGTCCTACGAGCAGTACTTC. This encodes CASNLGAGGSYEQYF.

The chain carries TRBV6-5 and TRBJ2-1; TRBD2 matches 11 bases. The V and J ends lost 1 base and 7 bases, in that order; junction bases with no gene match: 6. This CDR3 is built from 16 residues. Germline V lookup: CDR1 MNHEY, CDR2 SVGAGI. The CDR3 DNA reads as TGTGCCAGCAGTTACTTAGGACTAGCGGGCCAGAATGAGCAGTTCTTC. Amino acid sequence: CASSYLGLAGQNEQFF.

The chain's CDR3 is CASRRTTHRYAYF. Written as DNA, the CDR3 is TGTGCCAGCAGGCGGACTACGCACAGATACGCGTATTTT. This rearrangement joins TRBV27 to TRBJ2-3; perhaps TRBD2 as D (6 bases). Germline V gene sequence: CDR1 MNHEY, CDR2 SMNVEV (reference sequence). The CDR3 runs to 13 residues. V was trimmed by 6 bases and J by 14 bases, leaving 21 bases between them.

The chain recombines TRBV2 with TRBJ2-1; TRBD2 agrees at 9 bases. Germline V CDR1 and CDR2: SNHLY, FYNNEI. The V and J ends lost 1 base and 8 bases, in that order; junction bases with no gene match: 6. This CDR3 has 15 amino acids. The CDR3 here is CASSEGSSGMHEQFF. The CDR3 DNA follows: TGTGCCAGCAGTGAAGGGTCTAGCGGGATGCATGAGCAGTTCTTC.

This clonotype occurred a few times. The genes are TRBV5-1 and TRBJ1-1; D gene ambiguous. The V end lost 0 bases, the J end lost 6 bases, and 9 bases lay between the germline ends. The CDR3 covers 13 residues. The germline V gene has CDR1 SGHRS and CDR2 YFSETQ. The CDR3 reads CASSLVGVPEAFF. The CDR3 DNA follows: TGCGCCAGCAGCTTGGTGGGAGTGCCTGAAGCTTTCTTT.

The rearrangement uses TRBV18 and TRBJ2-7; either TRBD1 or TRBD2 may fit D (7 bases each). Germline CDR1 reads KGHSH; CDR2 reads LQKENI. V was pared by 6 bases and J by 0 bases, with 18 bases between. The CDR3 consists of 16 residues. CDR3 in DNA: TGTGCCAGCTCCCAGGGGGATAGCGGGTTCTCCTACGAGCAGTACTTC. Protein: CASSQGDSGFSYEQYF. The full variable domain, with the rest looked up from reference TRBV18 and TRBJ2-7, is NAGVMQNPRHLVRRRGQEARLRCSPMKGHSHVYWYRQLPEEGLKFMVYLQKENIIDESGMPKERFSAEFPKEGPSILRIQQVVRGDSAAYFCASSQGDSGFSYEQYFGPGTRLTVT.

V is TRBV4-1 and J is TRBJ1-5; 7 bases align to TRBD1. The V and J ends lost 4 bases and 7 bases, in that order; junction bases with no gene match: 7. The CDR3 spans 14 residues. Germline CDR1 is MGHRA and CDR2 is YSYEKL. The CDR3 DNA is TGCGCCAGCAGCCCGAGAAGGGGGCAGCAGCCCCAGCATTTT. It encodes CASSPRRGQQPQHF.

This clonotype was picked up a small number of times. The chain combines TRBV6-5 with TRBJ2-4, with TRBD1 identical over 8 bases. The CDR3 is 14 residues long. V gave up 4 bases and J gave up 6 bases; unmatched junction bases: 5. Germline V lookup: CDR1 MNHEY, CDR2 SVGAGI. This chain's CDR3 is CASSLTGVGNIQYF. The CDR3 DNA is TGTGCCAGCAGTTTGACAGGGGTTGGAAACATTCAGTACTTC.

The genes are TRBV5-5 and TRBJ2-7; TRBD2 aligns across 11 bases. Germline CDR1 and CDR2: SGHKS and YYEKEE (reference sequence). This CDR3 spans 14 amino acids. J lost 2 bases, V lost 6 bases, and 4 bases had no gene match. This CDR3 is CASTGLAGTYEQYF. In DNA form, the CDR3 reads TGTGCCAGCACTGGACTAGCGGGCACCTACGAGCAGTACTTC.

This clonotype was observed a few times. V and J are TRBV29-1 and TRBJ2-7; no definite D call. Germline CDR1 reads SQVTM; CDR2 reads ANQGSEA. The V end lost 5 bases, the J end lost 5 bases, and 7 bases lay between the germline ends. This CDR3 spans 10 amino acids. DNA of the CDR3: TGCAGCGTTTATGGGGACGAGCAGTACTTC. Translation gives CSVYGDEQYF.

To note about this clonotype: Possible read error: a much larger clone is one base away. The chain has TRBV3-1 and TRBJ2-7; TRBD2 matches at 8 bases. The CDR3 is made up of 14 amino acids. Germline values: CDR1 LGHDT, CDR2 YNNKEL (reference sequence). The CDR3 DNA reads as TGTACCAGCAGACAAGCGGGAGTCTTGTACGAGCAGTACTTC. This gives the protein CTSRQAGVLYEQYF.

This clonotype came up many times. The chain is built from TRBV5-1 and TRBJ2-1, with 11 bases lining up with TRBD2. Germline V gene sequence: CDR1 SGHRS, CDR2 YFSETQ. V dropped 5 bases and J dropped 5; count of bases not matched to a gene: 9. The CDR3 extends over 16 amino acids. CDR3 sequence reads: CASSPVLAGGDNEQFF. The CDR3 DNA sequence: TGCGCCAGCAGTCCGGTCCTAGCGGGAGGTGACAATGAGCAGTTCTTC.

The V and J genes are TRBV27 and TRBJ2-5; the D call may be TRBD1 or TRBD2 (6 bases each). V lost 2 bases to trimming and J lost 6 bases, with 13 bases between them. The germline V gene encodes CDR1 MNHEY and CDR2 SMNVEV (reference sequence). The CDR3 spans 14 residues. The DNA for the CDR3 is TGTGCCAGCAGTTTAGGGGGGCCAGCGAAGACCCAGTACTTC. It specifies CASSLGGPAKTQYF.

V is TRBV12-3 or TRBV12-4 and J is TRBJ2-1; D gene ambiguous. V was clipped by 6 bases and J by 9 bases, with 9 bases between them. This CDR3 is built from 11 residues. The CDR3 coding sequence is TGTGCCAGCAGCCTACGATTTGAGCAGTTCTTC. The encoded protein is CASSLRFEQFF.

The chain uses TRBV5-5 and TRBJ1-2, with D unresolved. V was cut by 0 bases and J by 1 base, with 16 bases left in between. Germline lookup yields CDR1 SGHKS and CDR2 YYEKEE (reference sequence). This CDR3 is 17 amino acids long. As DNA, the CDR3 is TGTGCCAGCAGCTTGGAGAGGGCGGCAGGCGGTAACTATGGCTACACCTTC. Amino acid sequence: CASSLERAAGGNYGYTF.

The genes are TRBV6-6 and TRBJ1-4, with D possibly TRBD1 on 6 matching bases. V dropped 4 bases and J dropped 8 bases, with 17 bases sitting between them. The V gene's germline CDR1 is MNHNY and CDR2 SVGAGI (reference sequence). This CDR3 is 15 amino acids long. The CDR3 DNA follows: TGTGCCAGCAGTTGGGAGGGGAGGGGGATCGAAAAACTGTTTTTT. Protein sequence: CASSWEGRGIEKLFF.

This sequence joins TRBV2 and TRBJ1-5; D gene unclear. V shed 10 bases and J shed 1 base, with 11 bases lying between them. CDR1 is SNHLY and CDR2 is FYNNEI in the germline V gene. The CDR3 spans 13 residues. In DNA form, the CDR3 reads TGTGCCAACGCGCCGGAGAGCAATCAGCCCCAGCATTTT. Translating it yields CANAPESNQPQHF.

This clonotype has just a few counts. The chain is built from TRBV24-1 and TRBJ2-5; 9 bases match TRBD1. J gave up 5 bases and V 4 bases, and 10 bases lay outside the gene matches. The CDR3 has 16 amino acids. In germline, CDR1 is KGHDR, CDR2 SFDVKD. The CDR3 region has the DNA TGTGCCACCAGTGACCCTCGGACAGGGGCGCGGGAGACCCAGTACTTC. Amino acid sequence: CATSDPRTGARETQYF.

The rearrangement joins TRBV10-3 to TRBJ2-3, with D perhaps TRBD2 (6 bases). Trimming took 0 bases from V and 14 from J, leaving 12 bases between them. Germline V gene data show CDR1 as ENHRY and CDR2 as SYGVKD. This CDR3 contains 12 residues. CDR3 sequence: CAISESGLYAYF. DNA for the CDR3: TGTGCCATCAGTGAGTCTGGACTATACGCGTATTTT.